These 17 T cell receptor beta chains share one sample of origin, sequenced in a study of OX40 agonist ivuxolimab in advanced cancers. TCRdb's table, derived via immunoSEQ multiplex PCR, lists solely in-frame clones and lacks some. The sample lists roughly 40,000 clones, roughly four fifths seen once, with 1.9% in the top ten. Specimen: CD4+ or CD8+ T cells sorted from blood, collected in a trial of the OX40 agonist ivuxolimab. These receptors were obtained from an adult with an advanced solid tumor such as melanoma, head and neck, liver or kidney cancer.

The rearrangement links TRBV11-2 to TRBJ1-2; no reliable D call. The CDR3 runs 16 residues. With 7 bases removed from V and 8 bases from J, the gap between germline ends came to 26 bases. Looked up from germline, CDR1 is SGHAT and CDR2 is FQNNGV. The CDR3 loop is CASTVRIGRTGEGYTF. DNA for the CDR3: TGTGCCAGCACCGTTCGAATAGGACGAACCGGGGAAGGCTACACCTTC.

V usage is TRBV7-2 and J usage is TRBJ1-3, with a weak D call TRBD1 (6 bases). Trimming pared 1 base from V and 7 bases from J, leaving 17 bases between. The CDR3 covers 16 residues. Germline V gives CDR1 SGHTA, CDR2 FQGNSA. CDR3 loop: CASSLEGVGVRNTIYF. The CDR3 region has the DNA TGTGCCAGCAGCTTAGAGGGGGTCGGGGTTAGGAACACCATATATTTT.

The chain combines TRBV21-1 with TRBJ2-2. TRBV21-1 is described as a pseudogene. CDR3 length equals 13 residues. The CDR3 coding sequence is TGTGCCAGCAGCGCCCCCTTGGGGAGGGAGCTGTTTTTT. Its protein product is CASSAPLGRELFF.

This clone was observed a single time. The CDR3 DNA is TGTGCCAGCAGCTTGGGAGAGACAGCGAACACCGGGGAGCTGTTTTTT. Encoded protein: CASSLGETANTGELFF. V usage is TRBV5-6 and J usage is TRBJ2-2; D perhaps matches TRBD1 (5 bases). The germline V and J ends were trimmed by 0 bases and 0 bases, with 9 bases remaining between them. This CDR3 has 16 amino acids. CDR1 is SGHDT, CDR2 YYEEEE, per germline.

The chain combines TRBV14 with TRBJ2-2, with D unclear. Germline V gene sequence: CDR1 SGHDN, CDR2 FVKESK. The CDR3 runs 16 residues. Deletions cut 4 bases from V and 1 base from J, with 13 bases between. The CDR3 DNA reads as TGTGCCAGCAGCCCCTGGGGTATTAGGAACACCGGGGAGCTGTTTTTT. Protein sequence: CASSPWGIRNTGELFF.

This clone showed up just once. The chain combines TRBV6-1 with TRBJ1-1; D gene unclear. This CDR3 comprises 12 residues. Germline V gene data show CDR1 as MNHNS and CDR2 as SASEGT. Trimming removed 5 bases from V and 4 bases from J, with 8 bases in between. CDR3 region: CASSREGTEAFF. The CDR3 nucleotides read TGTGCCAGCAGTAGGGAGGGCACTGAAGCTTTCTTT.

V usage is TRBV7-9 and J usage is TRBJ2-5; D perhaps matches TRBD2 (5 bases). CDR1 is SEHNR, CDR2 FQNEAQ, per germline (reference sequence). Between the trimmed V and J ends, which lost 0 bases and 4 bases, there was a span of 12 bases. The CDR3 runs 15 residues. The CDR3 DNA reads TGTGCCAGCAGCTTAGCCGGGCGGGCTGGAGAGACCCAGTACTTC. This codes for CASSLAGRAGETQYF.

This clone is categorized as medium-sized. The chain joins TRBV5-1 to TRBJ2-2, with D perhaps TRBD1 (5 bases). The CDR3 runs 15 residues. Trimming left V 2 bases short and J 2 bases short, with 10 bases between. In germline, CDR1 is SGHRS, CDR2 YFSETQ. The CDR3 DNA reads TGCGCCAGCAGCTTAGGGGTCGGTAACACCGGGGAGCTGTTTTTT. This codes for CASSLGVGNTGELFF.

This clone came up a few times. The chain employs TRBV7-9 and TRBJ2-4; the D gene is possibly TRBD2 (6 bases). Germline values: CDR1 SEHNR, CDR2 FQNEAQ (reference sequence). V shed 6 bases and J shed 0 bases, with 15 bases lying between them. The CDR3 has 16 residues. The DNA of the CDR3 is TGTGCCAGCAGGGGGCCGGGAGCCTTAGCCAAAAACATTCAGTACTTC. Translation: CASRGPGALAKNIQYF.

The rearrangement uses TRBV4-2 and TRBJ1-4; D remains unclear. V was shortened by 0 bases and J by 8 bases, with 13 bases between the two germline ends. The CDR3 totals 15 residues. The germline gives CDR1 LGHNA, CDR2 YNFKEQ. CDR3 loop: CASSQDARFQEKLFF. In DNA form, the CDR3 reads TGTGCCAGCAGCCAAGATGCCAGGTTTCAGGAAAAACTGTTTTTT.

The rearrangement links TRBV4-2 to TRBJ2-7; tentative D call: TRBD2 (5 bases). The CDR3 covers 13 residues. Germline V gives CDR1 LGHNA, CDR2 YNFKEQ. With 3 bases removed from V and 6 bases from J, the gap between germline ends came to 12 bases. The chain's CDR3 is CASSQGLRVEQYF. The CDR3 DNA reads TGTGCCAGCAGCCAGGGGTTGCGGGTCGAGCAGTACTTC.

The chain recombines TRBV6-5 with TRBJ2-1; the match to TRBD1 covers 7 bases. Unmatched junction bases numbered 4, after V lost 8 bases and J lost 3 bases. Per germline, CDR1 MNHEY and CDR2 SVGAGI. CDR3 length equals 13 residues. The CDR3 coding sequence is TGTGCCAGCGGCCGACAGGGCTACAATGAGCAGTTCTTC. It codes for CASGRQGYNEQFF.

This chain uses TRBV5-4 with TRBJ1-2; 8 bases are a match to TRBD1. J lost 4 bases, V lost 4 bases, and 9 bases had no gene match. This CDR3 has 15 amino acids. Germline V gene data show CDR1 as SGHNT and CDR2 as YYREEE (reference sequence). CDR3 protein: CASSLPGGEGYGYTF. The CDR3 nucleotides are TGTGCCAGCAGCCTACCAGGGGGCGAAGGCTATGGCTACACCTTC. Drawing the rest from reference TRBV5-4 and TRBJ1-2, the complete variable domain is ETGVTQSPTHLIKTRGQQVTLRCSSQSGHNTVSWYQQALGQGPQFIFQYYREEENGRGNFPPRFSGLQFPNYSSELNVNALELDDSALYLCASSLPGGEGYGYTFGSGTRLTVV.

This clone was seen only a few times. The V gene is TRBV6-5, the J gene TRBJ1-4; perhaps TRBD1 as D (5 bases). Looked up from germline, CDR1 is MNHEY and CDR2 is SVGAGI. This CDR3 is 15 amino acids long. With 6 bases removed from V and 5 bases from J, the gap between germline ends came to 16 bases. The CDR3 DNA is TGTGCCAGCAGGGCGTCAGGGTTGAGGAATGAAAAACTGTTTTTT. Residues: CASRASGLRNEKLFF.

The V call is TRBV6-5, the J call TRBJ1-5, with D unclear. Germline CDR1 MNHEY, CDR2 SVGAGI. The CDR3 has 15 residues. The germline V and J ends were trimmed by 0 bases and 6 bases, with 12 bases remaining between them. DNA of the CDR3: TGTGCCAGCAGTTACTCTATTTTAAGGAGTCAGCCCCAGCATTTT. Residues: CASSYSILRSQPQHF.

The V and J genes are TRBV28 and TRBJ1-4; D perhaps matches TRBD1 (5 bases). This CDR3 has 12 residues. Per germline, CDR1 MDHEN and CDR2 SYDVKM. V lost 3 bases and J 15 bases, leaving 14 bases between the germline ends. The CDR3 spells CASSFQAGKVFF. CDR3 nucleotides: TGTGCCAGCAGTTTCCAAGCAGGGAAGGTGTTTTTT.

V gene TRBV7-2 combines with J gene TRBJ1-4; D may be TRBD1 (5 bases). V was cut by 1 base and J by 3 bases, with 9 bases left in between. This CDR3 has 15 amino acids. Germline loops: CDR1 SGHTA, CDR2 FQGNSA. The CDR3 spells CASSLDRGANEKLFF. CDR3 nucleotide sequence: TGTGCCAGCAGCTTAGATCGGGGGGCTAATGAAAAACTGTTTTTT. Variable domain in full (rest from reference TRBV7-2 and TRBJ1-4): GAGVSQSPSNKVTEKGKDVELRCDPISGHTALYWYRQSLGQGLEFLIYFQGNSAPDKSGLPSDRFSAERTGGSVSTLTIQRTQQEDSAVYLCASSLDRGANEKLFFGSGTQLSVL.